This entry lists 7 T cell receptor beta chains sequenced from one sample in a study of chemoradiotherapy in HPV16-positive cancers. Sequencing used immunoSEQ multiplex PCR; TCRdb keeps in-frame clones, though not all of them. The data contain tens of thousands of clones, around 90% of them singletons. This sample comprised blood, obtained from a patient who underwent chemoradiotherapy. The receptors derive from a human donor with HPV-associated anogenital cancer.

The chain links TRBV30 to TRBJ2-2; D gene ambiguous. The CDR3 runs 15 residues. Trimming shortened V by 4 bases and J by 2 bases, and 14 bases separated the two germline ends. Germline assignment: CDR1 GTSNPN and CDR2 SVGIG (reference sequence). The DNA of the CDR3 is TGTGCCTGGACACGACTGAGAGGAAACACCGGGGAGCTGTTTTTT. Translated: CAWTRLRGNTGELFF.

This sequence joins TRBV7-9 and TRBJ2-7; 8 bases align to TRBD1. CDR1 is SEHNR, CDR2 FQNEAQ, per germline (reference sequence). The CDR3 spans 13 residues. The V and J ends lost 11 bases and 2 bases, in that order; junction bases with no gene match: 8. The CDR3 nucleotides are TGTGCCGTCATAAGGACAGGGACCTACGAGCAGTACTTC. The encoded protein is CAVIRTGTYEQYF.

The chain couples TRBV15 to TRBJ2-7, with TRBD2 as a possible D gene (5 bases). The CDR3 extends over 16 amino acids. V lost 0 bases and J 3 bases, leaving 15 bases between the germline ends. Germline CDR1 is LNHNV and CDR2 is YYDKDF (reference sequence). CDR3 amino acids: CATSRDHGVPVYEQYF. The CDR3 DNA follows: TGTGCCACCAGCAGAGATCACGGGGTTCCAGTCTACGAGCAGTACTTC. Looking up the rest from reference TRBV15 and TRBJ2-7 gives the full variable domain: DAMVIQNPRYQVTQFGKPVTLSCSQTLNHNVMYWYQQKSSQAPKLLFHYYDKDFNNEADTPDNFQSRRPNTSFCFLDIRSPGLGDTAMYLCATSRDHGVPVYEQYFGPGTRLTVT.

The V and J genes are TRBV9 and TRBJ2-2; no firm D call. Trimming pared 4 bases from V and 5 bases from J, leaving 6 bases between. From germline, CDR1 is SGDLS and CDR2 YYNGEE. This CDR3 is 12 amino acids long. The CDR3 spells CASSPFTGELFF. The CDR3 DNA follows: TGTGCCAGCAGCCCGTTTACCGGGGAGCTGTTTTTT. Full variable domain (outside the CDR3, taken from reference TRBV9 and TRBJ2-2): DSGVTQTPKHLITATGQRVTLRCSPRSGDLSVYWYQQSLDQGLQFLIQYYNGEERAKGNILERFSAQQFPDLHSELNLSSLELGDSALYFCASSPFTGELFFGEGSRLTVL.

V and J are TRBV11-1 and TRBJ1-4, with 10 positions matching TRBD1. CDR3 length equals 13 residues. Per the germline V gene, CDR1 is SGHAT and CDR2 is FQDESV (reference sequence). J was trimmed by 14 bases and V by 4 bases; bases with no gene match: 7. For the CDR3, the DNA is TGTGCCAGCAGCTACCGGGACAGGGGTCGTCTGTTTTTT. It specifies CASSYRDRGRLFF.

CDR3 coding DNA: TGTGCCAGCAGCTTAGTCAGGGCGCCTCTCATGAACACTGAAGCTTTCTTT. It yields the protein CASSLVRAPLMNTEAFF. V usage is TRBV7-8 and J usage is TRBJ1-1; perhaps TRBD1 as D (5 bases). The CDR3 loop spans 17 amino acids. Trimming pared 1 base from V and 0 bases from J, leaving 15 bases between. Germline loops: CDR1 SGHVS, CDR2 FQNEAQ.

The chain couples TRBV7-9 to TRBJ2-1; D may match TRBD1 or TRBD2 (5 bases each). Germline V gene lookup returns CDR1 SEHNR and CDR2 FQNEAQ (reference sequence). V lost 5 bases and J lost 10, with 12 bases in between. CDR3 size: 12 residues. As DNA, the CDR3 is TGTGCCAGCAGCCCCGAGGGGTGGGAGCAGTTCTTC. Its protein is CASSPEGWEQFF.